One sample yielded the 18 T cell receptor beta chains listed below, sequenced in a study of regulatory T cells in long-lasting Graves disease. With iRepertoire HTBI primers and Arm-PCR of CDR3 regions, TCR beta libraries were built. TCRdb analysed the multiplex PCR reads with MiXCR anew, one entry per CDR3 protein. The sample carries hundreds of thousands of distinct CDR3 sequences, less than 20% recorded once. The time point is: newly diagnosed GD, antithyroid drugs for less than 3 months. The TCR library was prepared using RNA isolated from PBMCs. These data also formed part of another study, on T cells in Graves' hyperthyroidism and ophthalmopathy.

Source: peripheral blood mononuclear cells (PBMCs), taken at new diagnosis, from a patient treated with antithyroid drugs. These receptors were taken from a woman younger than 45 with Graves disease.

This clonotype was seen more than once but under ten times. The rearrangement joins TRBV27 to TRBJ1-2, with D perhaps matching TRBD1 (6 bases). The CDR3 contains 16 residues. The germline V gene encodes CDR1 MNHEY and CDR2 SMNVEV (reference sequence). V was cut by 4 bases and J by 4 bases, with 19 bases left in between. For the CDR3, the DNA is TGTGCCAGCAGTTCCTATATGGTACAGGGCAGCTATGGCTACACCTTC. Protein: CASSSYMVQGSYGYTF.

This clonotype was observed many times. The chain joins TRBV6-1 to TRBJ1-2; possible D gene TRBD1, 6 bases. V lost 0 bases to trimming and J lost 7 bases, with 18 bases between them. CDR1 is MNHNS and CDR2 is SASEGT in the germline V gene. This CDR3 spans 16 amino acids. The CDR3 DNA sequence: TGTGCCAGCAGTGAAGCGCACTCCCCGACAGGAGGTGGCTACACCTTC. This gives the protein CASSEAHSPTGGGYTF.

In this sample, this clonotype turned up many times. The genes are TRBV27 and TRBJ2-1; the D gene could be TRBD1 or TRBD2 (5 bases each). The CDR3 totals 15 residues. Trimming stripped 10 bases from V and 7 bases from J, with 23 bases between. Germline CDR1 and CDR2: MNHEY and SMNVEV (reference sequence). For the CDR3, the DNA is TGTGCCACGTCCAGGGAGCCGCTCCTACGAAATGAGCAGTTCTTC. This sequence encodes CATSREPLLRNEQFF.

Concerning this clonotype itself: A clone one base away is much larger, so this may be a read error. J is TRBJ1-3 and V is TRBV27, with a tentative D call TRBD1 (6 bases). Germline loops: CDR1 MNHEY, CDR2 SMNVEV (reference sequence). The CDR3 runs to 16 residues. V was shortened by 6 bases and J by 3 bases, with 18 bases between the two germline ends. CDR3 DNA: TGTGCCAGCAGCCCTCTGAGGGGGAAAGGTGGAAACACCATATATTTT. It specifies CASSPLRGKGGNTIYF.

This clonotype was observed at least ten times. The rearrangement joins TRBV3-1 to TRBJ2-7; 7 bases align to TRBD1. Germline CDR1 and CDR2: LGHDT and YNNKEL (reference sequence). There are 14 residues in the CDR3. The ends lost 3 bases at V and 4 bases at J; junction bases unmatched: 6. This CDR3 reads CASSHTGALYEQYF. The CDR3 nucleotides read TGTGCCAGCAGCCACACAGGGGCCCTATACGAGCAGTACTTC.

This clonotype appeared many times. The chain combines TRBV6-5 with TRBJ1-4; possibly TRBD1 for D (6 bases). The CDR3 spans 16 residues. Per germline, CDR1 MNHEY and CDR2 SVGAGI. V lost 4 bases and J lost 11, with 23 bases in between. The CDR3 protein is CASSSSRDTTIGKLFF. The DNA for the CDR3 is TGTGCCAGCAGTTCGTCTAGGGACACAACCATCGGGAAACTGTTTTTT.

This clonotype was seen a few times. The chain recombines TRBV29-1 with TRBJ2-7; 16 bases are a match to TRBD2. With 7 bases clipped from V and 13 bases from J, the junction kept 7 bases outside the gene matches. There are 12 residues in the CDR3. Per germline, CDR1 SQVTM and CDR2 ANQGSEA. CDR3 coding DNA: TGCAGCGCAGGGACTAGCGGGAGGGCCTCTTACTTC. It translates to CSAGTSGRASYF.

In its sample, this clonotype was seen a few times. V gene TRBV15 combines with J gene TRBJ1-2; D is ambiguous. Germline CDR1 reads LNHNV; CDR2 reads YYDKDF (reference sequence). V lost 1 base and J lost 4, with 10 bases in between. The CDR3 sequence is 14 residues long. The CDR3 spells CATSRGAVGYGYTF. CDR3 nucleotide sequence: TGTGCCACCAGCAGAGGGGCAGTAGGCTATGGCTACACCTTC.

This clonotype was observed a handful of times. CDR3 sequence reads: CASSSGAATYEQYF. As DNA, the CDR3 is TGTGCCAGCTCCTCAGGGGCCGCCACCTACGAGCAGTACTTC. This chain joins TRBV18 and TRBJ2-7, with a possible D match to TRBD1 (6 bases). From germline, CDR1 is KGHSH and CDR2 LQKENI. The CDR3 loop spans 14 amino acids. Trimming removed 6 bases from V and 2 bases from J, with 14 bases in between. The full variable domain, completed using reference TRBV18 and TRBJ2-7, is NAGVMQNPRHLVRRRGQEARLRCSPMKGHSHVYWYRQLPEEGLKFMVYLQKENIIDESGMPKERFSAEFPKEGPSILRIQQVVRGDSAAYFCASSSGAATYEQYFGPGTRLTVT.

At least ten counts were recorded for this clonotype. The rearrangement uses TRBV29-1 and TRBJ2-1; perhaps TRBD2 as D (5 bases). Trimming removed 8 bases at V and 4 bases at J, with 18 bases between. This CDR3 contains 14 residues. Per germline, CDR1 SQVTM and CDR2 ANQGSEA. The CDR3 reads CSCRGSTEYNEQFF. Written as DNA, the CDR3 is TGCAGCTGTCGGGGTAGCACCGAATACAATGAGCAGTTCTTC.

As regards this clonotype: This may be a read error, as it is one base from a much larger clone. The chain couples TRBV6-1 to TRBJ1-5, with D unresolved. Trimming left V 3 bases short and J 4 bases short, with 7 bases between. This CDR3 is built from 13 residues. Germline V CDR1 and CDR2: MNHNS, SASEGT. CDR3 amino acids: CASSESSNQPQHF. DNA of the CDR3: TGTGCCAGCAGTGAGTCATCGAATCAGCCCCAGCATTTT.

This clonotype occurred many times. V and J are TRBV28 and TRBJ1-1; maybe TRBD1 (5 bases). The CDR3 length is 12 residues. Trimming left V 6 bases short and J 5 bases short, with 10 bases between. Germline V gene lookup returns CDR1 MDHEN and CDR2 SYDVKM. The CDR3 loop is CASSSGWTEAFF. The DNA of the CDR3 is TGTGCCAGCAGCTCAGGGTGGACTGAAGCTTTCTTT. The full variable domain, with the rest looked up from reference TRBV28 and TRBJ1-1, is DVKVTQSSRYLVKRTGEKVFLECVQDMDHENMFWYRQDPGLGLRLIYFSYDVKMKEKGDIPEGYSVSREKKERFSLILESASTNQTSMYLCASSSGWTEAFFGQGTRLTVV.

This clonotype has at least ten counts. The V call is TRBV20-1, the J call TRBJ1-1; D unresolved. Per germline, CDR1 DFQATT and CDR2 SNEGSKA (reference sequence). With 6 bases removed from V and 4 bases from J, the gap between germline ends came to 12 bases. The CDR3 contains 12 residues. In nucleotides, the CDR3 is TGCAGTGCCGGTTACGGGTCCACTGAAGCTTTCTTT. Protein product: CSAGYGSTEAFF.

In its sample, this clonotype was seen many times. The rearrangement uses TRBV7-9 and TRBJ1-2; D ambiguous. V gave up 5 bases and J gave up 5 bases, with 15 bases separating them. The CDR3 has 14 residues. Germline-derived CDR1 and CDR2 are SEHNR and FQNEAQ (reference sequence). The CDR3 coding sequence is TGTGCCAGCAGCCCCCTTTCCGTCGGGTATGGCTACACCTTC. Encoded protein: CASSPLSVGYGYTF.

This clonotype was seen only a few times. This CDR3 is CASSGGNRGDSPLHF. In DNA, the CDR3 is TGTGCCAGCAGTGGCGGGAACAGGGGAGATTCACCCCTCCACTTT. The rearrangement joins TRBV6-1 to TRBJ1-6; 7 nucleotides line up with TRBD1. There are 15 residues in the CDR3. CDR1 and CDR2 from the germline V gene are MNHNS and SASEGT. V trimming: 4 bases; J trimming: 8 bases; junction bases outside the gene matches: 8.

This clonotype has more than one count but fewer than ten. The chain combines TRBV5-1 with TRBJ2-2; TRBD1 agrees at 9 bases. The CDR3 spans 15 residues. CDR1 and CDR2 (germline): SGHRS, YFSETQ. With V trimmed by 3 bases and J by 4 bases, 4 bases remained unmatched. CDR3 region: CASSSTGGSTGELFF. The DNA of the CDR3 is TGCGCCAGCAGCTCCACAGGGGGCAGCACCGGGGAGCTGTTTTTT.

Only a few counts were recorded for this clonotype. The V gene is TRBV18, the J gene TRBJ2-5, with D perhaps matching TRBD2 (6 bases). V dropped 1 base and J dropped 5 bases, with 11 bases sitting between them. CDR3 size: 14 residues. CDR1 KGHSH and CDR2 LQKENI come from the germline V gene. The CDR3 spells CASSPRGGGETQYF. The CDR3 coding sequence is TGTGCCAGCTCACCACGGGGAGGAGGTGAGACCCAGTACTTC.

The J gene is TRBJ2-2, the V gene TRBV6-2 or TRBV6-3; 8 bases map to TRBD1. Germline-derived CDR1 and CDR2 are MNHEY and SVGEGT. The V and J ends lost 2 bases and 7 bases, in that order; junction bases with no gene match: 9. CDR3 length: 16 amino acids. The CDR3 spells CASSYRAGGRGGELFF. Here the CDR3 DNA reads TGTGCCAGCAGTTACCGGGCAGGGGGCAGGGGCGGGGAGCTGTTTTTT.